What follows are 27 T cell receptor beta chains derived from one specimen sequenced in a study of circulating tumor DNA in untreated peripheral T-cell lymphoma. Here immunoSEQ multiplex PCR was the method, and the copy in TCRdb shows in-frame clones only, minus some. The table includes about 530 clones, about 85% detected once. Sequencing was performed on cell-free DNA from blood serum. All receptors derive from a human donor with peripheral T-cell lymphoma.

The chain employs TRBV10-3 and TRBJ1-4; D ambiguous. CDR3 length equals 14 residues. Trimming took off 2 bases at V and 4 bases at J, with 8 bases between the two ends. Per the germline V gene, CDR1 is ENHRY and CDR2 is SYGVKD. CDR3 DNA: TGTGCCATCAGTGAGGTGCAGCTTAATGAAAAACTGTTTTTT. Residues: CAISEVQLNEKLFF.

The rearrangement uses TRBV2 and TRBJ2-3, with TRBD2 matching over 11 bases. Germline lookup yields CDR1 SNHLY and CDR2 FYNNEI. Trimming cost V 2 bases and J 5 bases; bases outside gene matches: 3. This CDR3 region has 15 residues. CDR3 region: CASSELAGGIDTQYF. In DNA, the CDR3 is TGTGCCAGCAGTGAACTAGCGGGAGGAATAGATACGCAGTATTTT.

The chain uses TRBV19 and TRBJ2-3; D is unclear. The CDR3 is 14 amino acids. From germline, CDR1 is LNHDA and CDR2 SQIVND (reference sequence). V lost 3 bases and J 0 bases, leaving 7 bases between the germline ends. The CDR3 is CASSMLASTDTQYF. CDR3 in DNA: TGTGCCAGTAGTATGCTCGCTAGCACAGATACGCAGTATTTT.

V is TRBV19 and J is TRBJ2-2, with 11 bases lining up with TRBD1. J gave up 5 bases and V 5 bases, and 7 bases lay outside the gene matches. The length of the CDR3 is 16 residues. In germline, CDR1 is LNHDA, CDR2 SQIVND (reference sequence). The CDR3 region is CASSDPGQGDTGELFF. The CDR3 DNA reads as TGTGCCAGTAGTGACCCGGGACAGGGGGATACCGGGGAGCTGTTTTTT.

This clone was seen just once. V is TRBV5-4 and J is TRBJ1-2; D unclear. V was trimmed by 4 bases and J by 12 bases, leaving 13 bases between them. CDR3 length equals 11 residues. Germline lookup yields CDR1 SGHNT and CDR2 YYREEE (reference sequence). In DNA form, the CDR3 reads TGTGCCAGCAGCGAGAGCCTTGCGGACACCTTC. Protein: CASSESLADTF. Variable domain in full (rest from reference TRBV5-4 and TRBJ1-2): ETGVTQSPTHLIKTRGQQVTLRCSSQSGHNTVSWYQQALGQGPQFIFQYYREEENGRGNFPPRFSGLQFPNYSSELNVNALELDDSALYLCASSESLADTFGSGTRLTVV.

The V gene is TRBV27, the J gene TRBJ2-5; maybe TRBD2 (6 bases). This CDR3 spans 14 amino acids. V was pared by 1 base and J by 2 bases, with 8 bases between. Germline V gives CDR1 MNHEY, CDR2 SMNVEV (reference sequence). CDR3 protein: CASSLYRGQETQYF. The CDR3 DNA reads as TGTGCCAGCAGTTTATATCGGGGGCAAGAGACCCAGTACTTC.

V and J are TRBV4-2 and TRBJ2-2; the D gene could be TRBD1 or TRBD2 (6 bases each). The CDR3 is made up of 16 amino acids. The germline V gene has CDR1 LGHNA and CDR2 YNFKEQ. Deletions cut 4 bases from V and 5 bases from J, with 17 bases between. The CDR3: CASSRPEGGATGELFF. As DNA, the CDR3 is TGTGCCAGCAGCCGCCCAGAGGGGGGTGCTACCGGGGAGCTGTTTTTT.

The chain carries TRBV5-1 and TRBJ2-7; weak D call: TRBD1 (6 bases). The ends were cut back, 0 bases at V and 4 bases at J, with 11 bases in the middle. Germline V gene data show CDR1 as SGHRS and CDR2 as YFSETQ. The CDR3 length is 14 residues. Written as DNA, the CDR3 is TGCGCCAGCAGCTTGGGCTCCAGGGGTTACGAGCAGTACTTC. Translated, it gives CASSLGSRGYEQYF. The full variable domain, rest sourced from reference TRBV5-1 and TRBJ2-7, is KAGVTQTPRYLIKTRGQQVTLSCSPISGHRSVSWYQQTPGQGLQFLFEYFSETQRNKGNFPGRFSGRQFSNSRSEMNVSTLELGDSALYLCASSLGSRGYEQYFGPGTRLTVT.

This clone was seen once. The V gene is TRBV11-3, the J gene TRBJ2-1; D remains ambiguous. Looked up from germline, CDR1 is SGHNT and CDR2 is YENEEA. With 4 bases removed from V and 7 bases from J, the gap between germline ends came to 11 bases. This CDR3 spans 13 amino acids. CDR3 bases: TGTGCCAGCAGCTCTCCTGGGGTTAATGAGCAGTTCTTC. It translates to CASSSPGVNEQFF.

With respect to this clone: The junction does not match germline at one end; this may be a read error. This chain connects TRBV23-1 to TRBJ2-7; 7 nucleotides match TRBD1. TRBV23-1 is an open reading frame, and its role is uncertain. There are 12 residues in the CDR3. The CDR3 here is CASSRGPGTVLF. The CDR3 coding sequence is TGCGCCAGCAGTCGGGGCCCCGGGACAGTTCTTTTC.

The rearrangement links TRBV7-6 to TRBJ1-3, with 9 positions matching TRBD1. V gave up 5 bases and J gave up 2 bases; unmatched junction bases: 4. CDR1 and CDR2 from the germline V gene are SGHVS and FNYEAQ. The CDR3 spans 15 residues. Here the CDR3 reads CASSPGTGTGNTIYF. As DNA, the CDR3 is TGTGCCAGCAGCCCGGGGACAGGGACTGGAAACACCATATATTTT.

In this sample, this clone turned up once. The rearrangement joins TRBV28 to TRBJ2-7; 7 positions agree with TRBD2. After removal of 5 bases from V and 3 bases from J, the junction contained 13 bases not matched to a gene. There are 16 residues in the CDR3. Germline V lookup: CDR1 MDHEN, CDR2 SYDVKM. CDR3 sequence reads: CASSGRGLRFDYEQYF. CDR3 bases: TGTGCCAGCAGTGGGAGGGGACTCCGTTTCGACTACGAGCAGTACTTC.

This chain connects TRBV4-1 to TRBJ1-4; the D is unclear. The CDR3 totals 18 residues. Between the trimmed V and J ends, which lost 1 base and 5 bases, there was a span of 20 bases. From germline, CDR1 is MGHRA and CDR2 YSYEKL. CDR3 sequence (DNA): TGCGCCAGCAGCCAAGTACACAGTGGGGTTGGCTCGAATGAAAAACTGTTTTTT. Its protein product is CASSQVHSGVGSNEKLFF.

The chain couples TRBV6-4 to TRBJ2-3; 13 bases match TRBD2. Germline V gives CDR1 MRHNA, CDR2 SNTAGT. This CDR3 is built from 15 residues. V lost 6 bases to trimming and J lost 3 bases; unmatched junction nucleotides: 3. The CDR3 reads CASSWTSGSTDTQYF. The CDR3 DNA reads TGTGCCAGCAGCTGGACTAGCGGGAGTACAGATACGCAGTATTTT.

The V call is TRBV14, the J call TRBJ1-1; no clear D. This CDR3 has 13 amino acids. Trimming removed 1 base from V and 1 base from J, with 4 bases in between. The germline V gene has CDR1 SGHDN and CDR2 FVKESK. The CDR3 region is CASSQGRNTEAFF. CDR3 DNA: TGTGCCAGCAGCCAAGGGAGGAACACTGAAGCTTTCTTT.

The chain is built from TRBV27 and TRBJ1-1; D gene unclear. Trimming cost V 3 bases and J 0 bases, with 8 bases left between them. Germline CDR1 reads MNHEY; CDR2 reads SMNVEV (reference sequence). This CDR3 has 14 amino acids. The CDR3 loop is CASSLGPLNTEAFF. CDR3 nucleotides: TGTGCCAGCAGTTTGGGCCCTCTGAACACTGAAGCTTTCTTT.

The rearrangement uses TRBV28 and TRBJ1-2; possibly TRBD1 for D (6 bases). This CDR3 spans 13 amino acids. Germline lookup yields CDR1 MDHEN and CDR2 SYDVKM. Trimming shortened V by 5 bases and J by 4 bases, and 11 bases separated the two germline ends. Written as DNA, the CDR3 is TGTGCCAGCAGTATCGGACAGATCTATGGCTACACCTTC. This translates into CASSIGQIYGYTF.

This chain joins TRBV27 and TRBJ2-7, with TRBD1 matching 7 bases. Germline V gene data show CDR1 as MNHEY and CDR2 as SMNVEV (reference sequence). Trimming cost V 5 bases and J 1 base; bases outside gene matches: 8. The CDR3 loop spans 15 amino acids. The CDR3 DNA reads TGTGCCAGCAGTGAGGGTCCCAGGGGGTCCTACGAGCAGTACTTC. Protein sequence: CASSEGPRGSYEQYF.

The chain uses TRBV5-6 and TRBJ1-6; D unresolved. Deletions cut 0 bases from V and 8 bases from J, with 9 bases between. CDR1 is SGHDT and CDR2 is YYEEEE in the germline V gene. The CDR3 length is 14 residues. The CDR3 DNA is TGTGCCAGCAGCTTGGACAGTCTTCATTCACCCCTCCACTTT. Its translation: CASSLDSLHSPLHF.

The chain combines TRBV6-6 with TRBJ1-4; D is perhaps TRBD1 (5 bases). The CDR3 length is 14 residues. Trimming took 6 bases from V and 6 from J, leaving 14 bases between them. Germline CDR1 MNHNY, CDR2 SVGAGI (reference sequence). This CDR3 reads CASRGASGDEKLFF. In nucleotides, the CDR3 is TGTGCCAGCAGAGGGGCGTCGGGGGATGAAAAACTGTTTTTT.

This chain links TRBV27 with TRBJ2-7; 8 positions agree with TRBD2. Germline CDR1 and CDR2: MNHEY and SMNVEV (reference sequence). V lost 3 bases, J lost 6 bases, and 16 bases stayed unmatched. The CDR3 spans 17 residues. This chain's CDR3 is CASSFNSGIGSPREQYF. CDR3 nucleotides: TGTGCCAGCAGTTTCAATAGCGGGATAGGCTCCCCTCGCGAGCAGTACTTC.

This rearrangement joins TRBV6-5 to TRBJ1-2; TRBD1 matches 7 bases. Losses at the gene ends were 5 bases for V and 6 bases for J; bases not matched to a gene: 3. Germline loops: CDR1 MNHEY, CDR2 SVGAGI. This CDR3 has 12 residues. The CDR3 here is CASSQGGDGYTF. Written as DNA, the CDR3 is TGTGCCAGCAGTCAGGGGGGAGATGGCTACACCTTC.

Only a few counts were recorded for this clone. V usage is TRBV27 and J usage is TRBJ1-5, with TRBD1 as a possible D gene (6 bases). Germline V gives CDR1 MNHEY, CDR2 SMNVEV (reference sequence). Trimming shortened V by 6 bases and J by 3 bases, and 18 bases separated the two germline ends. The CDR3 totals 16 residues. CDR3 DNA sequence: TGTGCCAGCAGAGACGGATCAGGGGCTCACAATCAGCCCCAGCATTTT. This translates into CASRDGSGAHNQPQHF.

This rearrangement joins TRBV2 to TRBJ2-3; TRBD1 matches 8 bases. Germline CDR1 SNHLY, CDR2 FYNNEI. The CDR3 is 15 amino acids. V lost 7 bases to trimming and J lost 2 bases; unmatched junction nucleotides: 8. CDR3 nucleotides: TGTGCCAGCACCCCCGGGACAGGAATCACAGATACGCAGTATTTT. Its protein product is CASTPGTGITDTQYF.

The rearrangement links TRBV19 to TRBJ1-5; a weak D match, TRBD1 (6 bases). Germline CDR1 and CDR2: LNHDA and SQIVND (reference sequence). The CDR3 consists of 16 residues. V was pared by 7 bases and J by 7 bases, with 23 bases between. CDR3 sequence reads: CASTKGTPGKEQPQHF. Here the CDR3 DNA reads TGTGCCAGTACTAAAGGGACACCCGGAAAAGAACAGCCCCAGCATTTT.

V gene TRBV6-5 combines with J gene TRBJ2-2; TRBD1 agrees at 7 bases. With 6 bases clipped from V and 2 bases from J, the junction kept 3 bases outside the gene matches. CDR1 and CDR2 (germline): MNHEY, SVGAGI. CDR3 size: 14 residues. Here the CDR3 DNA reads TGTGCCAGCAGCCGGGACAGTAACACCGGGGAGCTGTTTTTT. Amino acids: CASSRDSNTGELFF.

The genes are TRBV7-9 and TRBJ2-7; D not resolved. Trimming pared 1 base from V and 7 bases from J, leaving 11 bases between. The V gene's germline CDR1 is SEHNR and CDR2 FQNEAQ (reference sequence). This CDR3 comprises 13 residues. The CDR3 reads CASSLETRREQYF. CDR3 nucleotide sequence: TGTGCCAGCAGCTTAGAGACCCGGCGAGAGCAGTACTTC. The full variable domain, with the rest looked up from reference TRBV7-9 and TRBJ2-7, is DTGVSQNPRHKITKRGQNVTFRCDPISEHNRLYWYRQTLGQGPEFLTYFQNEAQLEKSRLLSDRFSAERPKGSFSTLEIQRTEQGDSAMYLCASSLETRREQYFGPGTRLTVT.